The present T cell receptor beta chain was sequenced within a study of blood T cells in healthy people across ages. Study-wide results and caveats: CMV status of donors was not determined, possibly confounding expanded clonotype changes.

Many counts were recorded for this clonotype. Its specificity is not known. CDR3 length: 18 residues. Per germline, CDR1 SQVTM and CDR2 ANQGSEA. V dropped 3 bases and J dropped 5; count of bases not matched to a gene: 12. Through a sample-barcoded 5' primer and a J-beta primer mix, a second PCR was run for about 7 to 12 cycles. TCRdb independently ran MiXCR on the 5' RACE reads; one entry per CDR3 protein. Of some 1.5 million distinct CDR3 sequences detected, roughly 30% appear once; the ten largest clones hold about 7.7%. At least 5.5 micrograms of total RNA were extracted per sample. The sequence derives from a woman younger than 45 in good health. The specimen sequenced was blood. The V and J genes are TRBV29-1 and TRBJ2-5; 16 bases match TRBD2. The CDR3 here is CSVDPGLAGGPSGETQYF. The CDR3 DNA follows: TGCAGCGTTGATCCGGGACTAGCGGGAGGGCCCTCTGGGGAGACCCAGTACTTC.